The rows below give T cell receptor beta chains drawn from one sample of a study of identical twins. TCRdb independently ran MiXCR on the 5' RACE reads; one entry per CDR3 protein. The sample yields approximately 1.8 million distinct CDR3 sequences, around a third seen once. The sequencing input was cord blood. The receptors shown here come from a newborn girl in good health. Each CDR3 is given with its conserved first and last residue. Fields, in order: clone size, J gene, D gene, V gene, CDR3 DNA, CDR3 protein. A D gene is named only where the DNA matches it firmly. Some rows mark clone size as missing; the rest say once, few, many or name a class of expanded clone.

clone size: NA
J gene: TRBJ1-1
D gene: TRBD1
V gene: TRBV28
CDR3 DNA: TGTGCCAGCACCGTGACAGGGGATACTGAAGCTTTCTTT
CDR3 protein: CASTVTGDTEAFF

clone size: few
J gene: TRBJ2-1
D gene: NA
V gene: TRBV3-1
CDR3 DNA: TGTGCCAGCAGCCTAGTGTCTTGGAACAATGAGCAGTTCTTC
CDR3 protein: CASSLVSWNNEQFF

clone size: NA
J gene: TRBJ2-1
D gene: TRBD2
V gene: TRBV20-1
CDR3 DNA: TGCAGTGCTACAACCCGACTAGCGGGAGGAAATGAGCAGTTCTTC
CDR3 protein: CSATTRLAGGNEQFF

clone size: NA
J gene: TRBJ1-2
D gene: TRBD1
V gene: TRBV12-3/TRBV12-4
CDR3 DNA: TGTGCCAGCAGCAGTCCCGGGACAGGGGAAGGATGGTATGGCTACACCTTC
CDR3 protein: CASSSPGTGEGWYGYTF

clone size: NA
J gene: TRBJ2-5
D gene: TRBD2
V gene: TRBV27
CDR3 DNA: TGTGCCAGCAGTTATTACCCCTTTAGCGGGGGCCAAGAGACCCAGTACTTC
CDR3 protein: CASSYYPFSGGQETQYF

clone size: NA
J gene: TRBJ1-1
D gene: NA
V gene: TRBV30
CDR3 DNA: TGTGCCTCCGACGGGAGGACTGAAGCTTTCTTT
CDR3 protein: CASDGRTEAFF

clone size: NA
J gene: TRBJ1-2
D gene: NA
V gene: TRBV30
CDR3 DNA: TGTGCCTGGAGTTTTGAGCTGATAGGCTATGGCTACACCTTC
CDR3 protein: CAWSFELIGYGYTF

clone size: NA
J gene: TRBJ1-6
D gene: NA
V gene: TRBV2
CDR3 DNA: TGTGCCAGCAGTGAAGGGACAGTAGCTTCACCCCTCCACTTT
CDR3 protein: CASSEGTVASPLHF

clone size: many
J gene: TRBJ1-2
D gene: NA
V gene: TRBV4-2
CDR3 DNA: TGTGCCAGCAGCCAAGATCCGAGGACAAACTATGGCTACACCTTC
CDR3 protein: CASSQDPRTNYGYTF

clone size: NA
J gene: TRBJ2-7
D gene: NA
V gene: TRBV19
CDR3 DNA: TGTGCCAGTAGTATAAGCGGCAGTGCCTACGAGCAGTACTTC
CDR3 protein: CASSISGSAYEQYF

clone size: few
J gene: TRBJ2-4
D gene: TRBD1
V gene: TRBV20-1
CDR3 DNA: TGCAGTGTTCCACAGGGGGCCAAAAACATTCAGTACTTC
CDR3 protein: CSVPQGAKNIQYF

clone size: NA
J gene: TRBJ2-1
D gene: NA
V gene: TRBV12-3/TRBV12-4
CDR3 DNA: TGTGCCAGCAGTTCCCCCCTAATGAGCTCCAATGAGCAGTTCTTC
CDR3 protein: CASSSPLMSSNEQFF

clone size: once
J gene: TRBJ1-2
D gene: NA
V gene: TRBV6-2/TRBV6-3
CDR3 DNA: TGTGCCAGCAGTTATGATATCCCCAGGCTCGGCTATGGCTACACCTTC
CDR3 protein: CASSYDIPRLGYGYTF

clone size: NA
J gene: TRBJ2-3
D gene: NA
V gene: TRBV2
CDR3 DNA: TGTGCCAGCAAACAGGGTGGTACAGATACGCAGTATTTT
CDR3 protein: CASKQGGTDTQYF

clone size: few
J gene: TRBJ2-5
D gene: NA
V gene: TRBV7-2
CDR3 DNA: TGTGCCAGCAGCTTAGGTAATTGGGAGACCCAGTACTTC
CDR3 protein: CASSLGNWETQYF

clone size: NA
J gene: TRBJ2-3
D gene: TRBD2
V gene: TRBV5-1
CDR3 DNA: TGCGCCAGCGAGCCGGGACTAGGGGTATCAGATACGCAGTATTTT
CDR3 protein: CASEPGLGVSDTQYF

clone size: few
J gene: TRBJ2-1
D gene: TRBD2
V gene: TRBV29-1
CDR3 DNA: TGCAGCGTTGATGGCGGGGGGGCATTCTACAATGAGCAGTTCTTC
CDR3 protein: CSVDGGGAFYNEQFF

clone size: few
J gene: TRBJ1-6
D gene: NA
V gene: TRBV10-3
CDR3 DNA: TGTGCCATCAGTGAGTCGCCCCAGGGTTTCAAGAATTCACCCCTCCACTTT
CDR3 protein: CAISESPQGFKNSPLHF

clone size: many
J gene: TRBJ2-3
D gene: TRBD1
V gene: TRBV7-2
CDR3 DNA: TGTGCCAGCAGCTTAGGAGGGGGCCTTAGCACAGATACGCAGTATTTT
CDR3 protein: CASSLGGGLSTDTQYF

clone size: NA
J gene: TRBJ2-3
D gene: NA
V gene: TRBV7-9
CDR3 DNA: TGTGTCAGCACAACGGGGACAGATACGCAGTATTTT
CDR3 protein: CVSTTGTDTQYF

clone size: NA
J gene: TRBJ2-5
D gene: NA
V gene: TRBV10-3
CDR3 DNA: TGTGCCATCAGTATAGGGGGGGCAAGGGAGACCCAGTACTTC
CDR3 protein: CAISIGGARETQYF

clone size: few
J gene: TRBJ2-7
D gene: TRBD2
V gene: TRBV6-5
CDR3 DNA: TGTGCCAGCAAAGGGTTCGCTAGCGGTATCTACGAGCAGTACTTC
CDR3 protein: CASKGFASGIYEQYF

clone size: NA
J gene: TRBJ2-3
D gene: NA
V gene: TRBV12-3/TRBV12-4
CDR3 DNA: TGTGCCAGCAGCCCTTTCGGGAGAGAGACAGATGCGCAGTATTTT
CDR3 protein: CASSPFGRETDAQYF

clone size: few
J gene: TRBJ1-4
D gene: NA
V gene: TRBV6-6
CDR3 DNA: TGTGCCAGCAGTCCCACCAGGGGACTTAATGAAAAACTGTTTTTT
CDR3 protein: CASSPTRGLNEKLFF

clone size: few
J gene: TRBJ1-6
D gene: NA
V gene: TRBV24-1
CDR3 DNA: TGTGCCACCAGTGATTTGCTTGTCACGGGTTGGAATTCACCCCTCCACTTT
CDR3 protein: CATSDLLVTGWNSPLHF

clone size: few
J gene: TRBJ2-2
D gene: TRBD2
V gene: TRBV28
CDR3 DNA: TGTGCCAGCAGTCCCACCTTAACCGGGACTAGCGGGGGGGAGCTGTTTTTT
CDR3 protein: CASSPTLTGTSGGELFF

clone size: once
J gene: TRBJ1-1
D gene: TRBD1
V gene: TRBV20-1
CDR3 DNA: TGCAGTTACCCGGACAGGGGCTCAGGTGAAGCTTTCTTT
CDR3 protein: CSYPDRGSGEAFF